The present T cell receptor beta chain was sequenced within a study of shared clonotypes between healthy human individuals. About the study: Donors, aged 18 to 49, were a couple of women and a few men.

None of the donors, who were healthy HIV-negative adults, had recently had acute infections or vaccinations. Subsets obtained from CD4+ cells comprised CD45RA+ naive and CD45RA-negative memory cells. Clones were sequenced by immunoSEQ multiplex PCR, and TCRdb holds only the in-frame ones, with some missing. In the table there are 2,100,000 or so clones, under 97% of which are singletons. This clone has a handful of counts. The specimen sequenced was naive CD4+ T cells sorted from blood. The subset denotes: CD45RA+ positively selected. The receptor was derived from a man aged 18-30 years in good health.

In DNA, the CDR3 is TGTGCCAGCAGTTTCTTGGGTCAGCCCCAGCATTTT. Translation gives CASSFLGQPQHF. V usage is TRBV6-5 and J usage is TRBJ1-5; no reliable D call. Germline V lookup: CDR1 MNHEY, CDR2 SVGAGI. The CDR3 has 12 residues. Trimming took off 4 bases at V and 6 bases at J, with 7 bases between the two ends.